This T cell receptor beta chain was found in a study of human T cells and chemical hapten exposure. Across the study: Across the whole study, which lasted about 5.5 months, patients were given diphenylcyclopropenone on the scalp once a week.

The V and J ends lost 2 bases and 6 bases respectively, with 17 bases between them. Germline loops: CDR1 LNHDA, CDR2 SQIVND (reference sequence). CDR3 length equals 16 residues. TCRdb independently ran MiXCR on the RACE reads; one entry per CDR3 protein. Seen here are tens of thousands of distinct CDR3 sequences, approximately 7% observed once, and the top ten hold approximately 1.7%. The time point is: pre-sensitization, week 0. Noted treatment: therapeutic diphenylcyclopropenone sensitization with weekly scalp DPC. This clonotype was recorded at least ten times. Its matching antigen is unknown. Points from the study as a whole: Against controls, expanded TCRs gave rise to significantly more large CDR3 similarity clusters.

V gene TRBV19 combines with J gene TRBJ2-1; TRBD2 is a possible D gene (5 bases). The source material was whole blood, sampled in connection with sensitization to the hapten diphenylcyclopropenone (DPC). This TCR came from a woman aged 25 to 39 with alopecia areata. Some clones in this sample may be carry-over from other donors' samples. CDR3 nucleotides: TGTGCCAGTAGTATATCTGGTGTGCGGGCCGTCAATGAGCAGTTCTTC. Residues: CASSISGVRAVNEQFF.